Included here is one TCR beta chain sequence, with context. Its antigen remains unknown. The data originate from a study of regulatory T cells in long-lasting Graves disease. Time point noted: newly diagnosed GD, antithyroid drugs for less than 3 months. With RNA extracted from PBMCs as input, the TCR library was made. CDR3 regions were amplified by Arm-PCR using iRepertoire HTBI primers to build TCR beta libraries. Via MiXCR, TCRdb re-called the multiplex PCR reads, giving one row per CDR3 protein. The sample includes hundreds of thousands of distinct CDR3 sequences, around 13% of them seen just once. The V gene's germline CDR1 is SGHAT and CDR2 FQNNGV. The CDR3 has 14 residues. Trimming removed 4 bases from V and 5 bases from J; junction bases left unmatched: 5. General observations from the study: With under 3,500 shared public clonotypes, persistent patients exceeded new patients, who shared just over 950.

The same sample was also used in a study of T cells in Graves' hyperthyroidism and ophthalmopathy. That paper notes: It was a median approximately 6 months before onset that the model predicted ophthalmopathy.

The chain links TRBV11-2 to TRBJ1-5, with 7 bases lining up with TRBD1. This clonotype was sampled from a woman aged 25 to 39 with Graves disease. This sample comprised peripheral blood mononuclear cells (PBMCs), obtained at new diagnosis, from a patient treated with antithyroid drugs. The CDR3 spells CASSSQGSDQPQHF. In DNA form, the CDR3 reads TGTGCCAGCAGCTCACAGGGGTCGGATCAGCCCCAGCATTTT.